The clone carrying this TCR beta chain was observed a handful of times. TCR beta CDR3 sequences were amplified from RNA transcripts. TCR CDR3 underwent first-round RT-PCR with the HTBI primer set. Via MiXCR, TCRdb re-called the multiplex PCR reads, giving one row per CDR3 protein. The sample contains 380,000 or so distinct CDR3 sequences, approximately 13% of which appear only once. These data are taken from a study of T cells in Graves' hyperthyroidism and ophthalmopathy. The CDR3 spans 16 residues. The V gene end was trimmed by 3 bases and the J gene end by 4 bases; junction bases not matched to a gene: 9.

Sequenced: blood. The source of this sequence is a man aged 25 to 40 with Graves' hyperthyroidism that later progressed to Graves' ophthalmopathy. V and J are TRBV12-3 or TRBV12-4 and TRBJ2-3; TRBD2 matches at 8 bases. The DNA of the CDR3 is TGTGCCAGCAGTTTTTCGGGGACTAGGGGGGCAGATACGCAGTATTTT. Protein: CASSFSGTRGADTQYF.